This is a list of T cell receptor beta chains from one sample in a study of shared clonotypes between healthy human individuals. Generated by immunoSEQ multiplex PCR, the TCRdb table keeps only in-frame clones and is missing some. Found here are about 1 million clones, 60% to 80% of them singletons; the top ten hold 1.5%. Sequenced input: memory CD4+ T cells sorted from blood. The receptors come from a man aged 18 to 35 in good health. Each CDR3 is given with its conserved first and last residue. The order of the fields is D gene, J gene, clone size, V gene, CDR3 length, CDR3 DNA, CDR3 protein. D genes are given only for firm matches. Expanded clones are given a class, and other clones once, few, many or no size at all.

.,TRBJ1-2,.,TRBV2,15,TGTGCCAGCAGTGAACGGCCGGGAAGCGCCTATGGCTACACCTTC,CASSERPGSAYGYTF
TRBD1,TRBJ1-3,.,TRBV30,14,TGTGCCTGGAGCCGGACAGGGGAAGGAAACACCATATATTTT,CAWSRTGEGNTIYF
TRBD1,TRBJ2-2,.,TRBV19,18,TGTGCCAGTAGGACAGGGGGAGGACAGGGGGCGAACACCGGGGAGCTGTTTTTT,CASRTGGGQGANTGELFF
TRBD1,TRBJ2-7,few,TRBV6-5,14,TGTGCCAGCAGAGAAGGGACAGCGTCCTACGAGCAGTACTTC,CASREGTASYEQYF
.,TRBJ2-3,few,TRBV7-2,13,TGTGCCAGCACCCTTACCCCGGAGCGCCCTACGTATTTT,CASTLTPERPTYF
.,TRBJ2-1,.,TRBV5-1,14,TGCGCCAGCAGCTTGGCCAGAACGGGGGATGAGCAGTTCTTC,CASSLARTGDEQFF
.,TRBJ2-3,.,TRBV30,14,TGTGCCTGGAGGGGAAAGAAAAGCACAGATACGCAGTATTTT,CAWRGKKSTDTQYF
.,TRBJ2-1,.,TRBV4-3,14,TGCGCCAGCAGCCAAGAAGGTGGGGGGAATGAGCAGTTCTTC,CASSQEGGGNEQFF
.,TRBJ2-1,.,TRBV18,13,TGTGCCAGCTCACTGGGCGCATACAATGAGCAGTTCTTC,CASSLGAYNEQFF
.,TRBJ2-7,.,TRBV5-1,14,TGCGCCAGCAGCTCTTCGACAGTCTCCTACGAGCAGTACTTC,CASSSSTVSYEQYF
.,TRBJ1-2,once,TRBV7-2,14,TGTGCCAGCAGTCCCAGGACAGTCTCTTATGGCTACACCTTC,CASSPRTVSYGYTF
TRBD1,TRBJ1-6,few,TRBV11-2,15,TGTGCCAGCAGCCCAGGACAGGGTATGGGCTCACCCCTCCACTTT,CASSPGQGMGSPLHF
.,TRBJ2-2,few,TRBV18,14,TGTGCCAGCTCACCAGTCAGGGGTCCCGGGGAGCTGTTTTTT,CASSPVRGPGELFF
.,TRBJ2-3,.,TRBV11-3,16,TGTGCCAGCAGCCATGGAAAGGGAACTAGCACAGATACGCAGTATTTT,CASSHGKGTSTDTQYF
.,TRBJ2-1,.,TRBV7-2,12,TGTGCCAGCAGCTTAAATGTAAATGAGCAGTTCTTC,CASSLNVNEQFF
.,TRBJ1-5,.,TRBV5-4,13,TGTGCCAGCAGCTTAGATCAATCTCAGCCCCAGCATTTT,CASSLDQSQPQHF
.,TRBJ1-1,.,TRBV19,13,TGTGCCAGTAGTATTTCGTGGGACACTGAAGCTTTCTTT,CASSISWDTEAFF
TRBD2,TRBJ2-5,.,TRBV7-9,14,TGTGCCAGCAGCTTAGCTCTAGCGGCGGAGACCCAGTACTTC,CASSLALAAETQYF
TRBD2,TRBJ2-1,.,TRBV5-1,15,TGCGCCAGCAGCTCGGTCGGGGGGAGTTACAATGAGCAGTTCTTC,CASSSVGGSYNEQFF
.,TRBJ1-1,.,TRBV6-1,13,TGTGCCAGCAGCCCACAACTGAACACTGAAGCTTTCTTT,CASSPQLNTEAFF
.,TRBJ2-5,.,TRBV5-6,15,TGTGCCAGCAGCTTGGGATTCGTGGGCGTCGAGACCCAGTACTTC,CASSLGFVGVETQYF
TRBD1,TRBJ2-3,.,TRBV29-1,13,TGTAGCTGCGGGGACAGGGCTGGAGATACGCAGTATTTT,CSCGDRAGDTQYF
.,TRBJ1-1,.,TRBV15,15,TGTGCCACCAGCAGAGATACCCTCGGGAGCACTGAAGCTTTCTTT,CATSRDTLGSTEAFF
.,TRBJ2-7,.,TRBV5-1,14,TGCGCCAGCAAACCCGGGCAGGGATCCTACGAGCAGTACTTC,CASKPGQGSYEQYF
.,TRBJ2-1,.,TRBV7-6,14,TGTGCCAGCAGCTTAGCTGCTCAGGCGAATGAGCAGTTCTTC,CASSLAAQANEQFF
.,TRBJ2-2,.,TRBV19,12,TGTGCCAGTAGGGAAAACACCGGGGAGCTGTTTTTT,CASRENTGELFF
.,TRBJ2-2,.,TRBV18,14,TGTGCCAGCTCTCGGAGCAGGAACACCGGGGAGCTGTTTTTT,CASSRSRNTGELFF
.,TRBJ2-1,.,TRBV30,11,TGTGCCTGGAGAGCCCGGGATGAGCAGTTCTTC,CAWRARDEQFF
TRBD2,TRBJ2-3,.,TRBV7-2,16,TGTGCCAGCAGCCCGCGACTAGCGGGGGTAGGGGATACGCAGTATTTT,CASSPRLAGVGDTQYF
.,TRBJ1-5,.,TRBV6-6,16,TGTGCCAGCAGTTACCCTTCATTACAGGACAATCAGCCCCAGCATTTT,CASSYPSLQDNQPQHF
.,TRBJ2-1,.,TRBV19,13,TGTGCCAGTAGTATTGGGCAAAACAATGAGCAGTTCTTC,CASSIGQNNEQFF